This TCR beta chain is from a study of CD8 T cells in Susac syndrome. There are 16 residues in the CDR3. Germline CDR1 MDHEN, CDR2 SYDVKM. V shed 2 bases and J shed 2 bases, with 16 bases lying between them. Details on this clonotype: The antigen is unknown.

The authors reverse transcribed about 0.5 to 1 ug RNA with random hexamers. Amplification of the TCR beta CDR3 was carried out by immunoSEQ multiplex PCR, which spanned a total of 54 Vbeta and 13 Jbeta segments. TCRdb fed the immunoSEQ multiplex PCR reads into MiXCR, producing one record per CDR3 protein. The data contain about 66,000 distinct CDR3 sequences, over 85% of them singletons. Overall study findings and caveats: As the study acknowledged, the number of individuals in its TCR sequencing and HLA analysis was relatively small.

The chain combines TRBV28 with TRBJ2-7; no definite D call. This clonotype was sampled from a human donor with multiple sclerosis. Sequenced input: CD8+ T cells from PBMCs. The DNA for the CDR3 is TGTGCCAGCAGTTTACGTGTCGGCCCGCTAACCTACGAGCAGTACTTC. Translating gives CASSLRVGPLTYEQYF.